The 17 T cell receptor beta chains reported below all come from one sample, sequenced in a study of T cell repertoires in cytomegalovirus infection. TCRdb redid the calling of the reads with MiXCR, one entry per CDR3 protein. The sample records around 310,000 distinct CDR3 sequences, about 28% being singletons. The antigens of these receptors remain unknown. The source was cultured PBMCs, collected from culture after CMV antigen stimulation. These receptors were obtained from a human donor in good health (CMV status not recorded). Some clones in this sample may be carry-over from other donors' samples.

This chain uses TRBV20-1 with TRBJ2-5; 7 bases align to TRBD1. Germline V gene data show CDR1 as DFQATT and CDR2 as SNEGSKA (reference sequence). The CDR3 totals 15 residues. V lost 3 bases, J lost 9 bases, and 16 bases stayed unmatched. The CDR3 DNA reads TGCAGTGCTAGGGGGGACAGCCTAAAAGCGAGGGCCCAGTACTTC. Translated: CSARGDSLKARAQYF.

In its sample, this clonotype was seen many times. The chain is built from TRBV7-8 and TRBJ2-5; 8 bases match TRBD1. Germline trimming cut 5 bases from V and 0 bases from J; bases unmatched to any gene: 11. This CDR3 region has 17 residues. Germline V gene data show CDR1 as SGHVS and CDR2 as FQNEAQ. Here the CDR3 DNA reads TGTGCCAGCAGCCTCCGCCGGGACAGGAGGTACCAAGAGACCCAGTACTTC. Its protein product is CASSLRRDRRYQETQYF.

V gene TRBV5-4 combines with J gene TRBJ2-1, with 7 positions matching TRBD2. Germline CDR1 SGHNT, CDR2 YYREEE (reference sequence). V was pared by 6 bases and J by 9 bases, with 18 bases of the junction left unmatched. The CDR3 loop spans 16 amino acids. CDR3 in DNA: TGTGCCAGCAATGCTGGACTAGGAGGGAGTGTAGTTGAGCAGTTCTTC. This encodes CASNAGLGGSVVEQFF.

The chain combines TRBV6-1 with TRBJ1-4, with D perhaps matching TRBD1 (6 bases). The V gene lost 4 bases and the J gene lost 2 bases, with 11 bases spanning the gap. Germline CDR1 MNHNS, CDR2 SASEGT. The CDR3 has 15 residues. The CDR3 loop is CASSGRGGTNEKLFF. Here the CDR3 DNA reads TGTGCCAGCAGTGGCCGGGGGGGCACTAATGAAAAACTGTTTTTT.

This clonotype has more than one count but fewer than ten. The V call is TRBV12-3 or TRBV12-4, the J call TRBJ2-1; 7 bases match TRBD2. The CDR3 has 17 residues. V shed 4 bases, J shed 5 bases, and the junction held 14 bases outside the gene matches. CDR3 DNA: TGTGCCAGCAGTTCGTGGTGGGGGGAGGGAGACAACAATGAGCAGTTCTTC. Translated: CASSSWWGEGDNNEQFF.

The gene calls are TRBV5-4 and TRBJ2-1; 15 nucleotides agree with TRBD2. The CDR3 is 16 amino acids. V dropped 4 bases and J dropped 9; count of bases not matched to a gene: 8. Germline CDR1 reads SGHNT; CDR2 reads YYREEE (reference sequence). CDR3 sequence reads: CASSPGLAGGRSEQFF. CDR3 DNA: TGTGCCAGCAGCCCGGGACTAGCGGGGGGAAGAAGTGAGCAGTTCTTC.

V usage is TRBV7-9 and J usage is TRBJ2-7; D may be TRBD2 (7 bases). Germline CDR1 and CDR2: SEHNR and FQNEAQ (reference sequence). Between the trimmed V and J ends, which lost 1 base and 7 bases, there was a span of 23 bases. There are 17 residues in the CDR3. The CDR3 DNA reads TGTGCCAGCAGCTTAGAGGGGGGGGGAGCGGGCTTCCTGGAGCAGTACTTC. Its protein is CASSLEGGGAGFLEQYF. Complete variable domain (other parts from reference TRBV7-9 and TRBJ2-7): DTGVSQNPRHKITKRGQNVTFRCDPISEHNRLYWYRQTLGQGPEFLTYFQNEAQLEKSRLLSDRFSAERPKGSFSTLEIQRTEQGDSAMYLCASSLEGGGAGFLEQYFGPGTRLTVT.

The genes are TRBV20-1 and TRBJ2-5; 12 nucleotides align to TRBD2. V dropped 5 bases and J dropped 5; count of bases not matched to a gene: 9. This CDR3 comprises 15 residues. From germline, CDR1 is DFQATT and CDR2 SNEGSKA (reference sequence). Here the CDR3 reads CSAPLAGGPRETQYF. CDR3 sequence (DNA): TGCAGTGCTCCTCTAGCGGGGGGGCCCAGGGAGACCCAGTACTTC.

The V call is TRBV6-5, the J call TRBJ1-2; TRBD1 is a possible D gene (5 bases). V lost 7 bases to trimming and J lost 7 bases, with 10 bases between them. The CDR3 consists of 11 residues. CDR1 is MNHEY and CDR2 is SVGAGI in the germline V gene. The CDR3 DNA follows: TGTGCCAGCATTGGGGGAAGTGGCTACACCTTC. Translation: CASIGGSGYTF.

The rearrangement joins TRBV7-8 to TRBJ2-1; D gene unclear. The CDR3 consists of 15 residues. Trimming left V 4 bases short and J 0 bases short, with 10 bases between. Germline V gene data show CDR1 as SGHVS and CDR2 as FQNEAQ. CDR3 in DNA: TGTGCCAGCAGCTCAGGAAAGGCCTCCTACAATGAGCAGTTCTTC. Amino acid sequence: CASSSGKASYNEQFF.

V usage is TRBV5-1 and J usage is TRBJ1-1; D is possibly TRBD1 (6 bases). The V end was cut by 3 bases, the J end by 4 bases, with 7 bases between. Looked up from germline, CDR1 is SGHRS and CDR2 is YFSETQ. The CDR3 runs to 12 residues. CDR3 sequence reads: CASSSDSTEAFF. The CDR3 DNA sequence: TGCGCCAGCAGCTCGGACAGCACTGAAGCTTTCTTT.

This clonotype was seen only a few times. The chain uses TRBV7-6 and TRBJ2-7; 8 nucleotides match TRBD2. There are 13 residues in the CDR3. Germline V gene lookup returns CDR1 SGHVS and CDR2 FNYEAQ. V dropped 6 bases and J dropped 6; count of bases not matched to a gene: 7. This CDR3 reads CASSTSGGSEQYF. The CDR3 bases are TGTGCCAGCAGTACAAGCGGGGGCAGCGAGCAGTACTTC.

V and J are TRBV10-3 and TRBJ1-2, with 7 bases matching TRBD1. This CDR3 contains 14 residues. Germline V CDR1 and CDR2: ENHRY, SYGVKD. J gave up 4 bases and V 10 bases, and 12 bases lay outside the gene matches. The CDR3 nucleotides read TGTGCCACAACAGGGACAGCGGATTCCTATGGCTACACCTTC. It specifies CATTGTADSYGYTF.

The J gene is TRBJ2-7, the V gene TRBV20-1, with 7 bases aligning to TRBD2. The CDR3 totals 15 residues. The germline V gene has CDR1 DFQATT and CDR2 SNEGSKA (reference sequence). V gave up 0 bases and J gave up 6 bases; unmatched junction bases: 11. The CDR3 here is CSARDALAGVGEQYF. Written as DNA, the CDR3 is TGCAGTGCTAGAGATGCCCTTGCGGGAGTCGGCGAGCAGTACTTC.

This clonotype occurred a few times. The V call is TRBV11-1, the J call TRBJ2-7; unclear D gene. Trimming pared 4 bases from V and 4 bases from J, leaving 17 bases between. This CDR3 has 15 residues. Germline assignment: CDR1 SGHAT and CDR2 FQDESV (reference sequence). The CDR3 region has the DNA TGTGCCAGCAGCTCGGTAAGCTCACAACGGTACGAGCAGTACTTC. Its protein is CASSSVSSQRYEQYF.

This clonotype was seen only a few times. This rearrangement joins TRBV7-2 to TRBJ1-3, with 9 bases that match TRBD1. Unmatched junction bases numbered 5, after V lost 4 bases and J lost 4 bases. The germline gives CDR1 SGHTA, CDR2 FQGNSA. This CDR3 region has 15 residues. CDR3 loop: CASSSQGAMGNTIYF. CDR3 in DNA: TGTGCCAGCAGCTCACAGGGGGCAATGGGAAACACCATATATTTT.

CDR3 nucleotide sequence: TGCAGTGCTAACCCTAGCGGTACCCCCACAGATACGCAGTATTTT. It is translated as CSANPSGTPTDTQYF. J is TRBJ2-3 and V is TRBV20-1; TRBD2 matches 7 bases. The CDR3 spans 15 residues. CDR1 is DFQATT, CDR2 SNEGSKA, per germline (reference sequence). V dropped 4 bases and J dropped 2; count of bases not matched to a gene: 9.